This T cell receptor beta chain was sequenced in a study of cytomegalovirus exposure and HLA in healthy donors. PCR involved 60 Vbeta and 13 Jbeta primers. The assay was immunoSEQ multiplex PCR, and TCRdb's table has in-frame clones only and misses some. Found here are some 98,000 clones, around a tenth of them singletons; the top ten hold around 5%. Whole-study results and caveats: Within the data, a cluster of highly shared sequence variants was likely a sequencing artifact.

In its sample, this clone was seen many times. Its antigen is unidentified. Donors were nominally healthy when sampled, though unrecorded immune exposures were likely. The specimen sequenced was PBMCs. The receptor was isolated from a man aged 50 to 60 in good health and CMV-seropositive.

CDR3 amino acids: CASSLVGVAGGNEQFF. The CDR3 DNA reads TGTGCCAGCAGCTTAGTCGGGGTAGCGGGAGGCAATGAGCAGTTCTTC. The J gene is TRBJ2-1, the V gene TRBV7-6; 10 bases match TRBD2. J lost 6 bases, V lost 1 base, and 6 bases had no gene match. The germline CDR1 and CDR2 sequences are SGHVS and FNYEAQ. The CDR3 extends over 16 amino acids.